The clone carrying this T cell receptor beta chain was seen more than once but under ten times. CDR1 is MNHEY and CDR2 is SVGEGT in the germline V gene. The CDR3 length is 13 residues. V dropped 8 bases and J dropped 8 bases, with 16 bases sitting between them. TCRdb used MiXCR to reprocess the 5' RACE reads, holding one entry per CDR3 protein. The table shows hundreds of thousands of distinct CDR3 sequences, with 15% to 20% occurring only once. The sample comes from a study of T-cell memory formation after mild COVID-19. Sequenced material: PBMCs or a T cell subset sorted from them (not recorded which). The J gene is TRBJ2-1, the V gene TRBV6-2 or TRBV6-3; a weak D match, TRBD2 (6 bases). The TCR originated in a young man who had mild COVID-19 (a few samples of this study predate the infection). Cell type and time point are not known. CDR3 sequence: CASAATPGDEQFF. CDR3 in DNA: TGTGCCAGCGCGGCGACTCCGGGGGATGAGCAGTTCTTC.